The 15 T cell receptor beta chains reported below all come from one sample, sequenced in a study of T cell repertoires in cytomegalovirus infection. One entry per CDR3 protein, called by TCRdb with MiXCR from the reads. Altogether approximately 240,000 distinct CDR3 sequences are present, roughly 12% being singletons, with the ten largest covering 1.5% to 2%. Sequencing used PBMCs. The receptors stem from a human donor in good health (CMV status not recorded). Some clones in this sample may be carry-over from other donors' samples.

This clonotype was observed a handful of times. The chain carries TRBV19 and TRBJ2-1; tentatively, D is TRBD2 (5 bases). CDR3 length: 14 amino acids. CDR1 and CDR2 (germline): LNHDA, SQIVND (reference sequence). The V end was cut by 5 bases, the J end by 10 bases, with 18 bases between. As DNA, the CDR3 is TGTGCCAGTAGTCCCGACCCAAGCGGAAAGGAGCAGTTCTTC. Translating it yields CASSPDPSGKEQFF.

Concerning this clonotype: One junction end disagrees with the germline gene, perhaps due to a read error. The chain joins TRBV3-1 to TRBJ2-7, with 12 bases identical to TRBD2. CDR3 length: 15 residues. Germline V CDR1 and CDR2: LGHDT, YNNKEL (reference sequence). The CDR3 DNA sequence: TGTACCAGCAGCCAAGGACTAGCGGGGACCTACGAGCAGTACTTC. This sequence encodes CTSSQGLAGTYEQYF.

This chain links TRBV6-2 or TRBV6-3 with TRBJ2-7; TRBD1 might be the D (6 bases). This CDR3 is 13 amino acids long. V dropped 3 bases and J dropped 6 bases, with 12 bases sitting between them. The V gene's germline CDR1 is MNHEY and CDR2 SVGEGT. CDR3 region: CASSYNWDTEQYF. The DNA for the CDR3 is TGTGCCAGCAGTTATAACTGGGACACCGAGCAGTACTTC.

This clonotype was picked up many times. The J gene is TRBJ2-1, the V gene TRBV7-2; perhaps TRBD2 as D (6 bases). This CDR3 contains 14 residues. Germline-derived CDR1 and CDR2 are SGHTA and FQGNSA. V shed 5 bases and J shed 2 bases, with 10 bases lying between them. The CDR3 nucleotides are TGTGCCAGCAGCGGGAGGATGACCTACAATGAGCAGTTCTTC. This translates into CASSGRMTYNEQFF.

Regarding this clonotype: A much more abundant neighbour one base away suggests this may be a read error. The chain employs TRBV7-2 and TRBJ1-4; tentative D call: TRBD1 (5 bases). The CDR3 extends over 16 amino acids. The germline CDR1 and CDR2 sequences are SGHTA and FQGNSA. The V end lost 5 bases, the J end lost 10 bases, and 23 bases lay between the germline ends. The chain's CDR3 is CASSPPGGAPRGKLFF. The CDR3 DNA follows: TGTGCCAGCAGCCCCCCAGGAGGGGCTCCTAGGGGAAAACTGTTTTTT.

In this sample, this clonotype turned up a few times. This chain joins TRBV7-9 and TRBJ1-6; the match to TRBD1 covers 7 bases. Germline CDR1 SEHNR, CDR2 FQNEAQ (reference sequence). The CDR3 extends over 13 amino acids. Trimming at V came to 8 bases and at J to 6 bases, leaving 4 bases not matched to a gene. This chain's CDR3 is CASRGQPNSPLHF. The CDR3 DNA follows: TGTGCCAGCCGGGGACAGCCTAATTCACCCCTCCACTTT. Supplemented by reference TRBV7-9 and TRBJ1-6, the full variable domain reads DTGVSQNPRHKITKRGQNVTFRCDPISEHNRLYWYRQTLGQGPEFLTYFQNEAQLEKSRLLSDRFSAERPKGSFSTLEIQRTEQGDSAMYLCASRGQPNSPLHFGNGTRLTVT.

This chain joins TRBV20-1 and TRBJ2-1; a possible D gene is TRBD2 (5 bases). Trimming pared 6 bases from V and 0 bases from J, leaving 15 bases between. The CDR3 extends over 15 amino acids. Looked up from germline, CDR1 is DFQATT and CDR2 is SNEGSKA (reference sequence). CDR3 DNA: TGCAGTGCCTCGGCGGGTAGCGCCTCCTACAATGAGCAGTTCTTC. Its protein product is CSASAGSASYNEQFF.

This clonotype was found many times. This sequence joins TRBV29-1 and TRBJ2-7; 11 nucleotides line up with TRBD2. Trimming took 4 bases from V and 2 from J; bases not matched to a gene: 1. This CDR3 is built from 13 residues. In germline, CDR1 is SQVTM, CDR2 ANQGSEA. CDR3 nucleotide sequence: TGCAGCGTTGGTAGCGGGGGGGCCTACGAGCAGTACTTC. Its translation: CSVGSGGAYEQYF.

This clonotype appeared a few times. This chain uses TRBV14 with TRBJ1-2; D is perhaps TRBD1 (6 bases). V dropped 8 bases and J dropped 2 bases, with 9 bases sitting between them. In germline, CDR1 is SGHDN, CDR2 FVKESK. The CDR3 is 12 residues long. The CDR3 nucleotides read TGTGCCAGCCCAGACAGGAACTATGGCTACACCTTC. Amino acids: CASPDRNYGYTF.

This clonotype was detected ten times or more. This chain joins TRBV7-2 and TRBJ1-5; TRBD1 matches 7 bases. CDR1 SGHTA and CDR2 FQGNSA come from the germline V gene. This CDR3 contains 15 residues. J gave up 1 base and V 6 bases, and 6 bases lay outside the gene matches. The CDR3 coding sequence is TGTGCCAGCAGGGGGGAGGGGGCGAGCAATCAGCCCCAGCATTTT. Protein: CASRGEGASNQPQHF.

This clonotype appeared many times. The chain combines TRBV7-8 with TRBJ2-3, with TRBD2 as a possible D gene (6 bases). This CDR3 has 16 residues. Trimming cost V 7 bases and J 0 bases, with 17 bases left between them. Per the germline V gene, CDR1 is SGHVS and CDR2 is FQNEAQ. CDR3 amino acids: CASIHTEGGSTDTQYF. Here the CDR3 DNA reads TGTGCCAGCATTCACACGGAGGGCGGGAGCACAGATACGCAGTATTTT.

J is TRBJ1-2 and V is TRBV18; 9 bases match TRBD1. The V and J ends lost 2 bases and 8 bases, in that order; junction bases with no gene match: 12. Germline V lookup: CDR1 KGHSH, CDR2 LQKENI. The CDR3 has 16 residues. The CDR3 protein is CASSPSGGQGIEGYTF. DNA of the CDR3: TGTGCCAGCTCACCAAGCGGAGGACAGGGGATAGAGGGCTACACCTTC. Using reference TRBV18 and TRBJ1-2 for the parts outside the CDR3, the full variable domain is NAGVMQNPRHLVRRRGQEARLRCSPMKGHSHVYWYRQLPEEGLKFMVYLQKENIIDESGMPKERFSAEFPKEGPSILRIQQVVRGDSAAYFCASSPSGGQGIEGYTFGSGTRLTVV.

This clonotype was detected ten times or more. The rearrangement joins TRBV7-2 to TRBJ1-1, with D maybe TRBD1 (5 bases). The germline V and J ends were trimmed by 4 bases and 4 bases, with 7 bases remaining between them. Germline V gene lookup returns CDR1 SGHTA and CDR2 FQGNSA. The CDR3 covers 12 residues. For the CDR3, the DNA is TGTGCCAGCAGCTGGGACCGCACTGAAGCTTTCTTT. Protein: CASSWDRTEAFF.

In its sample, this clonotype was seen many times. This chain uses TRBV7-2 with TRBJ2-1; no clear D gene. Trimming took 5 bases from V and 8 from J, leaving 13 bases between them. The CDR3 runs 13 residues. The germline CDR1 and CDR2 sequences are SGHTA and FQGNSA. As DNA, the CDR3 is TGTGCCAGCAGCAGCGCCCCCACCTATGAGCAGTTCTTC. Encoded protein: CASSSAPTYEQFF.

This clonotype showed up just a few times. The V and J genes are TRBV7-9 and TRBJ1-3; 7 bases agree with TRBD1. The CDR3 has 15 residues. Trimming at V came to 6 bases and at J to 0 bases, leaving 5 bases not matched to a gene. Germline CDR1 SEHNR, CDR2 FQNEAQ (reference sequence). CDR3 sequence (DNA): TGTGCCAGCAGATTCGGACAGGACTCTGGAAACACCATATATTTT. It is translated as CASRFGQDSGNTIYF.